This T cell receptor (beta chain) emerged from a study of CD8 T cells in Susac syndrome (dated by TCRdb to between 2018 and 2021). Background for the entire study: Whether CD8+ T cell activation and differentiation in Susac syndrome was antigen driven was tested using repertoire sequencing.

RNA was extracted with the RNeasy kit and about 0.5 to 1 ug was reverse transcribed using random hexamers. The immunoSEQ multiplex PCR assay, covering 54 Vbeta and 13 Jbeta segments, was used to amplify TCR beta CDR3 regions. To correct PCR amplification bias, a synthetic template baseline was used for both primer optimization and computational correction. As for the authors' bioinformatics: Reads were annotated to V, D and J genes according to IMGT and were analyzed with immunoSEQ Analyzer, with only productive sequences retained. To calculate clonality, Shannon entropy was normalized by log2 of the number of productive unique sequences and then subtracted from one. Public and private clones were assessed among the 100 most prevalent clones of each patient and control. Clones were defined as Susac-specific if absent from the healthy and MS cohorts, from 1052 published viral clones and from other ImmuneACCESS disease sequences. TCRdb trimmed the raw reads at Q25, called clones with MiXCR and kept productive beta chains. CDR3 protein sequences are deduplicated, and each keeps its most common genes and DNA. These V and J calls are TCRdb output, not the study's own analysis. The sample has about 210,000 distinct CDR3 sequences on record, roughly 96% of them singletons. The top ten hold less than 0.095% of the sample.

High-throughput TCR beta sequencing profiled peripheral blood CD8+ and CD4+ T cells from healthy donors, Susac syndrome patients and multiple sclerosis patients. Treatment-naive patients with stable or active relapsing-remitting disease fulfilling revised McDonald criteria were used as multiple sclerosis controls. CD8+ TEMRA cells were enriched by FACS, while bulk CD8+ and CD4+ T cells were purified by magnetic negative isolation. Blood was collected in EDTA tubes and processed within 24 hours, with PBMCs isolated through density gradient centrifugation. PBMCs intended for TCR sequencing were cryopreserved in liquid nitrogen and thawed later in a water bath at 37 degrees C. The sorted or isolated CD4+, CD8+ and CD8+ TEMRA cells reached a purity of at least 90%. Regarding this clonotype: Which antigen it targets is not known. Within one base of it there is no much larger clone, and no base qualities were kept.

Via the germline V gene, CDR1 is SQVTM and CDR2 ANQGSEA. Spanning cysteine to phenylalanine, the CDR3 consists of 13 amino acids. Kept here is only the CDR3 DNA, which spans 39 bases and is read in frame from base 1. V and J are truncated by 7 bases and 3 bases respectively, leaving an intervening sequence of 15 bases. Study-level results and caveats: The number of individuals in the TCR sequencing and HLA analysis was recognized as being relatively small.

The source material was CD4+ T cells from PBMCs. The receptor's source is a human donor with multiple sclerosis. Recombination connected TRBV29-1 to TRBJ1-1; no D gene is confidently identified. CDR3 loop: CSGWGLRDTEAFF. The DNA sequence follows: TGCAGCGGGTGGGGTCTCCGAGACACTGAAGCTTTCTTT. The variable domain in full, with residues beyond the CDR3 obtained from the reference TRBV29-1 and TRBJ1-1 genes, is SAVISQKPSRDICQRGTSLTIQCQVDSQVTMMFWYRQQPGQSLTLIATANQGSEATYESGFVIDKFPISRPNLTFSTLTVSNMSPEDSSIYLCSGWGLRDTEAFFGQGTRLTVV.